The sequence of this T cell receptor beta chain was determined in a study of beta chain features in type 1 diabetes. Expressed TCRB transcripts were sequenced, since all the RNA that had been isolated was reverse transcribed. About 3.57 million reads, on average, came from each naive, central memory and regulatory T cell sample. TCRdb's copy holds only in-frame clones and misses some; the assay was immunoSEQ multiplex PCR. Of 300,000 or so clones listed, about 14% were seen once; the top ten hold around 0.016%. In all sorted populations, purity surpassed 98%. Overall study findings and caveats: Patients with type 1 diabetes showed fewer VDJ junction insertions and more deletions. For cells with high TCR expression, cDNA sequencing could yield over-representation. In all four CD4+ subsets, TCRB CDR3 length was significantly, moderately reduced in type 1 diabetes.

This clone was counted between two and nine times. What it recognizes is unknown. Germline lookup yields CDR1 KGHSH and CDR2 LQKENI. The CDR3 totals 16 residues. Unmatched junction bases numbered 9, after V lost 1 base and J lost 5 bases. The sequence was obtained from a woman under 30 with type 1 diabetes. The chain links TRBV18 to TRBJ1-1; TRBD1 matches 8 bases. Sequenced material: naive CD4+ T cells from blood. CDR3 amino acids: CASSPRDRPFGTEAFF. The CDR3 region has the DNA TGTGCCAGCTCACCACGGGACAGGCCCTTTGGGACTGAAGCTTTCTTT.